The 29 T cell receptor beta chains below all came from one sample that was sequenced in a study of cytomegalovirus exposure and HLA in healthy donors. Both 60 Vbeta primers and 13 Jbeta primers went into the PCR. Some clones are missing from TCRdb's copy, which holds only in-frame ones; the method was immunoSEQ multiplex PCR. The top ten hold just over 1% of the sample, which has some 130,000 clones, 60% to 85% seen once. Input material: PBMCs. The source of these receptors is a human donor in good health.

The V and J genes are TRBV7-9 and TRBJ2-7; D may be TRBD1 (5 bases). With 4 bases removed from V and 6 bases from J, the gap between germline ends came to 16 bases. Germline values: CDR1 SEHNR, CDR2 FQNEAQ (reference sequence). The CDR3 sequence is 14 residues long. The DNA for the CDR3 is TGTGCCAGCAGCTCGAGGAACAGGAACTCCGAGCAGTACTTC. Its protein product is CASSSRNRNSEQYF. Using reference TRBV7-9 and TRBJ2-7 for the parts outside the CDR3, the full variable domain is DTGVSQNPRHKITKRGQNVTFRCDPISEHNRLYWYRQTLGQGPEFLTYFQNEAQLEKSRLLSDRFSAERPKGSFSTLEIQRTEQGDSAMYLCASSSRNRNSEQYFGPGTRLTVT.

The genes are TRBV6-5 and TRBJ2-1; 7 bases match TRBD2. Germline V CDR1 and CDR2: MNHEY, SVGAGI. V lost 0 bases and J lost 6; bases outside the gene matches: 5. This CDR3 is 15 amino acids long. The CDR3 reads CASSYSGGGANEQFF. The CDR3 DNA reads TGTGCCAGCAGTTACTCGGGGGGGGGTGCCAATGAGCAGTTCTTC.

This clone was picked up one time. The genes are TRBV7-9 and TRBJ2-3, with D unresolved. CDR3 length equals 12 residues. Germline V gene sequence: CDR1 SEHNR, CDR2 FQNEAQ (reference sequence). Deletions cut 2 bases from V and 6 bases from J, with 6 bases between. The CDR3 coding sequence is TGTGCCAGCAGCTTACTCAGGGATACGCAGTATTTT. As protein: CASSLLRDTQYF.

This chain joins TRBV5-6 and TRBJ2-3, with 9 bases identical to TRBD2. This CDR3 has 16 residues. Looked up from germline, CDR1 is SGHDT and CDR2 is YYEEEE. V was clipped by 4 bases and J by 5 bases; unmatched bases: 11. CDR3 DNA: TGTGCCAGCAGCCGCCAACTGGCGGGGGGGAGAGATACGCAGTATTTT. Amino acid sequence: CASSRQLAGGRDTQYF. Full variable domain (rest looked up from reference TRBV5-6 and TRBJ2-3): DAGVTQSPTHLIKTRGQQVTLRCSPKSGHDTVSWYQQALGQGPQFIFQYYEEEERQRGNFPDRFSGHQFPNYSSELNVNALLLGDSALYLCASSRQLAGGRDTQYFGPGTRLTVL.

The CDR3 protein is CASIWDRQGHEQYF. CDR3 DNA sequence: TGTGCCAGCATATGGGACAGACAGGGACACGAGCAGTACTTC. J is TRBJ2-7 and V is TRBV6-5; 7 nucleotides match TRBD1. The V gene end was trimmed by 7 bases and the J gene end by 5 bases; junction bases not matched to a gene: 11. The CDR3 has 14 residues. Germline V gene data show CDR1 as MNHEY and CDR2 as SVGAGI.

This rearrangement joins TRBV4-1 to TRBJ2-1, with 7 bases fitting TRBD1. The V and J ends lost 0 bases and 9 bases, in that order; junction bases with no gene match: 11. Germline CDR1 MGHRA, CDR2 YSYEKL. The CDR3 is 16 residues long. The CDR3 DNA reads TGCGCCAGCAGCCAAGATGACGACAGGGCGGGTAGTGAGCAGTTCTTC. Translation gives CASSQDDDRAGSEQFF.

This clone was picked up a small number of times. The chain combines TRBV6-1 with TRBJ1-5; D ambiguous. CDR3 length: 13 amino acids. Trimming left V 7 bases short and J 5 bases short, with 12 bases between. Germline V gene data show CDR1 as MNHNS and CDR2 as SASEGT. CDR3 bases: TGTGCCAGCACCATTTTTTTTGATCAGCCCCAGCATTTT. Translated: CASTIFFDQPQHF.

CDR3 residues: CASSIGSERNQPQHF. CDR3 in DNA: TGTGCCAGTAGTATTGGGAGCGAGCGCAATCAGCCCCAGCATTTT. The rearrangement uses TRBV19 and TRBJ1-5; D uncertain. Germline CDR1 reads LNHDA; CDR2 reads SQIVND (reference sequence). This CDR3 comprises 15 residues. The V and J ends lost 3 bases and 2 bases respectively, with 11 bases between them.

Concerning this clone: A much larger clonotype is one base distant, so this may be a read error. This chain uses TRBV5-6 with TRBJ1-5, with no clear D. Germline values: CDR1 SGHDT, CDR2 YYEEEE. Trimming pared 4 bases from V and 7 bases from J, leaving 9 bases between. This CDR3 region has 12 residues. The CDR3 region has the DNA TGTGCCAGCAGCATCGGTTCCCAGCCCCAGCATTTT. Its translation is CASSIGSQPQHF.

The chain combines TRBV5-5 with TRBJ1-2; TRBD1 is a possible D gene (5 bases). From germline, CDR1 is SGHKS and CDR2 YYEKEE (reference sequence). CDR3 length: 15 residues. Trimming left V 0 bases short and J 7 bases short, with 16 bases between. CDR3 bases: TGTGCCAGCAGCTTGGGGCAGGGTGTCTTAGGTGGCTACACCTTC. It specifies CASSLGQGVLGGYTF.

The chain has TRBV2 and TRBJ1-2; D gene ambiguous. The germline V and J ends were trimmed by 6 bases and 4 bases, with 12 bases remaining between them. CDR1 and CDR2 (germline): SNHLY, FYNNEI. This CDR3 has 13 residues. This chain's CDR3 is CASRPGPLYGYTF. The CDR3 nucleotides are TGTGCCAGCAGACCGGGTCCTCTCTATGGCTACACCTTC.

The chain couples TRBV10-3 to TRBJ1-4; D is undetermined. Trimming removed 11 bases from V and 5 bases from J, with 12 bases in between. Germline V lookup: CDR1 ENHRY, CDR2 SYGVKD. The CDR3 has 12 amino acids. Written as DNA, the CDR3 is TGTGCCGCCCCGGAGGGCAATGAAAAACTGTTTTTT. Translating gives CAAPEGNEKLFF.

V and J are TRBV19 and TRBJ1-2; no reliable D call. The V and J ends lost 2 bases and 6 bases respectively, with 10 bases between them. Germline CDR1 LNHDA, CDR2 SQIVND (reference sequence). The CDR3 is 13 amino acids. The CDR3 sequence is CASSISYEDGYTF. In nucleotides, the CDR3 is TGTGCCAGTAGTATAAGTTATGAGGATGGCTACACCTTC.

The chain is built from TRBV29-1 and TRBJ2-1; D is perhaps TRBD1 (5 bases). The ends were cut back, 3 bases at V and 5 bases at J, with 8 bases in the middle. Germline V gives CDR1 SQVTM, CDR2 ANQGSEA. The CDR3 runs to 12 residues. CDR3 sequence (DNA): TGCAGCGTTGACAGGGTAAACAATGAGCAGTTCTTC. It translates to CSVDRVNNEQFF.

V is TRBV27 and J is TRBJ1-4, with TRBD1 matching over 9 bases. V was clipped by 5 bases and J by 1 base; unmatched bases: 11. The CDR3 is made up of 18 amino acids. Germline V lookup: CDR1 MNHEY, CDR2 SMNVEV (reference sequence). The CDR3 loop reads CASSPNPPTGGTNEKLFF. CDR3 DNA sequence: TGTGCCAGCAGTCCAAATCCCCCGACAGGGGGAACTAATGAAAAACTGTTTTTT. Full variable domain (missing parts from reference TRBV27 and TRBJ1-4): EAQVTQNPRYLITVTGKKLTVTCSQNMNHEYMSWYRQDPGLGLRQIYYSMNVEVTDKGDVPEGYKVSRKEKRNFPLILESPSPNQTSLYFCASSPNPPTGGTNEKLFFGSGTQLSVL.

The table lists this clone with a few counts. The rearrangement links TRBV18 to TRBJ2-7; no clear D. Trimming took off 3 bases at V and 2 bases at J, with 11 bases between the two ends. The germline V gene has CDR1 KGHSH and CDR2 LQKENI. This CDR3 is 14 amino acids long. The CDR3 loop reads CASSPRPETYEQYF. In nucleotides, the CDR3 is TGTGCCAGCTCACCGAGACCGGAGACCTACGAGCAGTACTTC.

In this sample, this clone turned up a few times. The J gene is TRBJ1-4, the V gene TRBV6-5; the match to TRBD1 covers 7 bases. The CDR3 has 14 residues. The V gene's germline CDR1 is MNHEY and CDR2 SVGAGI. With V trimmed by 6 bases and J by 3 bases, 4 bases remained unmatched. CDR3 region: CASRQGTANEKLFF. CDR3 DNA sequence: TGTGCCAGCAGGCAAGGGACAGCTAATGAAAAACTGTTTTTT.

The chain joins TRBV10-3 to TRBJ1-5; D uncertain. The V end was cut by 6 bases, the J end by 4 bases, with 13 bases between. This CDR3 comprises 14 residues. CDR1 and CDR2 (germline): ENHRY, SYGVKD. CDR3 protein: CAISRGLGNQPQHF. In nucleotides, the CDR3 is TGTGCCATCAGCCGCGGACTGGGGAATCAGCCCCAGCATTTT.

The V and J genes are TRBV7-8 and TRBJ2-7; 8 nucleotides align to TRBD1. The V gene's germline CDR1 is SGHVS and CDR2 FQNEAQ. V dropped 4 bases and J dropped 2; count of bases not matched to a gene: 7. The CDR3 covers 15 residues. The CDR3 DNA reads TGTGCCAGCAGCTACGGACAGGGTGGTCCCTACGAGCAGTACTTC. This gives the protein CASSYGQGGPYEQYF.

This chain links TRBV5-6 with TRBJ1-2, with D tentatively TRBD1 (5 bases). V dropped 1 base and J dropped 7 bases, with 20 bases sitting between them. Germline loops: CDR1 SGHDT, CDR2 YYEEEE. CDR3 length: 16 amino acids. The CDR3 is CASSLFGQERQGGYTF. CDR3 sequence (DNA): TGTGCCAGCAGCTTGTTCGGGCAGGAGAGGCAGGGTGGCTACACCTTC.

CDR3 sequence (DNA): TGTGCCAGCAGCCAAAGGGCTAGCGGGAACACAGATACGCAGTATTTT. Its translation: CASSQRASGNTDTQYF. V and J are TRBV4-2 and TRBJ2-3, with TRBD2 matching over 9 bases. V shed 2 bases and J 2 bases; nucleotides not matched to a gene: 5. Per the germline V gene, CDR1 is LGHNA and CDR2 is YNFKEQ. This CDR3 comprises 16 residues.

The table lists this clone with a few counts. DNA for the CDR3: TGTGCCAGCAGCTTAGCAGGGGGTAGGGTAACCGAGCAGTACTTC. It translates to CASSLAGGRVTEQYF. The chain carries TRBV7-9 and TRBJ2-7, with a weak D call TRBD1 (6 bases). The CDR3 spans 15 residues. Germline assignment: CDR1 SEHNR and CDR2 FQNEAQ (reference sequence). The V end lost 0 bases, the J end lost 6 bases, and 15 bases lay between the germline ends.

This chain uses TRBV2 with TRBJ2-3; 10 bases fit TRBD2. Per germline, CDR1 SNHLY and CDR2 FYNNEI. CDR3 length equals 16 residues. The junction had 7 bases not matched to a gene; V was cut back by 5 bases and J by 2 bases. CDR3 nucleotides: TGTGCCAGCAGTCCCTCTAGCGGGGGAACCACAGATACGCAGTATTTT. It yields the protein CASSPSSGGTTDTQYF.

The chain joins TRBV2 to TRBJ1-6; weak D call: TRBD1 (5 bases). Germline CDR1 SNHLY, CDR2 FYNNEI. The CDR3 has 16 amino acids. V lost 3 bases and J lost 5, with 14 bases in between. CDR3 DNA: TGTGCCAGCAGTGACAGGACAATCCTCCATAATTCACCCCTCCACTTT. Translating it yields CASSDRTILHNSPLHF.

This chain's CDR3 is CASSLSRVNQETQYF. CDR3 in DNA: TGTGCCAGCAGCTTAAGTCGGGTAAACCAAGAGACCCAGTACTTC. The rearrangement uses TRBV7-3 and TRBJ2-5; D unclear. Germline values: CDR1 SGHTA, CDR2 FQGTGA. Trimming shortened V by 1 base and J by 0 bases, and 9 bases separated the two germline ends. CDR3 length equals 15 residues. Using reference TRBV7-3 and TRBJ2-5 for the parts outside the CDR3, the full variable domain is GAGVSQTPSNKVTEKGKYVELRCDPISGHTALYWYRQSLGQGPEFLIYFQGTGAADDSGLPNDRFFAVRPEGSVSTLKIQRTERGDSAVYLCASSLSRVNQETQYFGPGTRLLVL.

The genes are TRBV9 and TRBJ1-4; possible D gene TRBD1, 5 bases. CDR1 SGDLS and CDR2 YYNGEE come from the germline V gene. The CDR3 has 17 amino acids. Trimming removed 4 bases at V and 8 bases at J, with 24 bases between. CDR3 in amino acids: CASSFYDILGGREKLFF. The CDR3 DNA sequence: TGTGCCAGCAGCTTCTATGACATTCTCGGGGGAAGGGAAAAACTGTTTTTT.

The V call is TRBV7-9, the J call TRBJ2-7, with 11 nucleotides matching TRBD1. The CDR3 loop spans 14 amino acids. Germline CDR1 is SEHNR and CDR2 is FQNEAQ (reference sequence). Trimming removed 3 bases from V and 10 bases from J; junction bases left unmatched: 8. CDR3 DNA: TGTGCCAGCAGCTTTATGGGACAGGGGGACGCCCAGTACTTC. This translates into CASSFMGQGDAQYF.

For the CDR3, the DNA is TGTGCCAGCTCACCACCGACGGGGGGCCAAGAGACCCAGTACTTC. Translated: CASSPPTGGQETQYF. The rearrangement links TRBV18 to TRBJ2-5, with 7 bases matching TRBD2. Germline assignment: CDR1 KGHSH and CDR2 LQKENI. The CDR3 is 15 amino acids. V shed 0 bases and J 1 base; nucleotides not matched to a gene: 2.

Of note for this clone: At one boundary the junction diverges from the germline segment, which might be a read error. This chain links TRBV6-6 with TRBJ1-3, with unresolved D. The CDR3 has 14 amino acids. The germline V gene encodes CDR1 MNHNY and CDR2 SVGAGI (reference sequence). The CDR3 DNA follows: TGTGTCAGCAGCAACGATCCTAGACGAAACACCATATATTTT. It codes for CVSSNDPRRNTIYF.